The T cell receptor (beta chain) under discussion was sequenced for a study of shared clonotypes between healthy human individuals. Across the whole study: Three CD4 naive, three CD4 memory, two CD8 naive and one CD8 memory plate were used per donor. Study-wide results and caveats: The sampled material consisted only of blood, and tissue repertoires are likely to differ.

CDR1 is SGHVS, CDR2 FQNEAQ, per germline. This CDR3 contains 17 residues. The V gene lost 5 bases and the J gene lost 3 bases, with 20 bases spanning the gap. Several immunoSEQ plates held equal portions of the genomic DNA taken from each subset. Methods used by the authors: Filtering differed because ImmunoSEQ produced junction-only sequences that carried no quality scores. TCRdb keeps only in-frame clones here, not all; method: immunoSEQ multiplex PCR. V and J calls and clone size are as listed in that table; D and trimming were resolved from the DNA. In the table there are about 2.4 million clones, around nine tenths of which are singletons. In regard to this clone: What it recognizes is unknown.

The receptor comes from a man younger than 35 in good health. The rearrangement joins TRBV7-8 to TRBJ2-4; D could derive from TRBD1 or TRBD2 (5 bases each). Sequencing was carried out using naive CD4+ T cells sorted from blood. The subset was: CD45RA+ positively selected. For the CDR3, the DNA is TGTGCCAGCAGCCCTTCTTTGGGGGTAGGAGACAAAAACATTCAGTACTTC. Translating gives CASSPSLGVGDKNIQYF.